This paragraph covers one T cell receptor (beta chain) sequence. Its antigen remains unidentified. Being one base from a much bigger clone, this may be a read error. The CDR3 runs 11 residues. Germline V gene sequence: CDR1 GTSNPN, CDR2 SVGIG (reference sequence). The V and J ends lost 6 bases and 5 bases respectively, with 10 bases between them. The record originates from a study of T cells in Graves' hyperthyroidism and ophthalmopathy. Study findings and constraints: Among thyroid clonotypes expanded above 0.001, most also appeared in blood. In the analysis, a 13 V-J model separated ophthalmopathy from stable hyperthyroidism. Ophthalmopathy was predicted by the model a median of roughly 6.6 months ahead of onset.

Amplified TCR beta CDR3 regions derived from RNA transcripts. HTBI primers were the set used in a first-round RT-PCR of the TCR CDR3. TCRdb analysed the multiplex PCR reads with MiXCR anew, one entry per CDR3 protein. This table has about 500,000 distinct CDR3 sequences, around 50% appearing once. V is TRBV30 and J is TRBJ1-1; D unresolved. The material sequenced was peripheral blood or thyroid tissue (not recorded which). The source of this sequence is an adult woman with Graves' disease, either hyperthyroidism or ophthalmopathy (not recorded which). The CDR3 DNA reads TGTGCCTGTGATAGACGGACTGAAGCTTTCTTT. As protein: CACDRRTEAFF.